The 23 T cell receptor beta chains below come from one sample, sequenced in a study of blood T cell repertoires in COVID-19. TCRdb keeps only in-frame clones here, not all; method: immunoSEQ multiplex PCR. The table shows over 45,000 clones, with 91% occurring only once. Sequences were obtained from peripheral blood. These receptors were collected from an older woman with active or convalescent COVID-19.

This CDR3 reads CASSLGGGRGVKSNQPQHF. In nucleotides, the CDR3 is TGTGCCAGCAGCTTAGGCGGGGGTAGGGGGGTAAAGAGCAATCAGCCCCAGCATTTT. The chain combines TRBV7-9 with TRBJ1-5; tentatively, D is TRBD1 (6 bases). V was trimmed by 1 base and J by 1 base, leaving 20 bases between them. The CDR3 sequence is 19 residues long. Germline CDR1 is SEHNR and CDR2 is FQNEAQ (reference sequence). The full variable domain, its missing parts supplied by reference TRBV7-9 and TRBJ1-5, is DTGVSQNPRHKITKRGQNVTFRCDPISEHNRLYWYRQTLGQGPEFLTYFQNEAQLEKSRLLSDRFSAERPKGSFSTLEIQRTEQGDSAMYLCASSLGGGRGVKSNQPQHFGDGTRLSIL.

This clone was found a few times. This chain links TRBV2 with TRBJ1-6; possibly TRBD1 for D (5 bases). CDR1 SNHLY and CDR2 FYNNEI come from the germline V gene. Between the trimmed V and J ends, which lost 4 bases and 3 bases, there was a span of 10 bases. CDR3 length: 15 residues. This chain's CDR3 is CASSGTRDYNSPLHF. The CDR3 nucleotides are TGTGCCAGCAGTGGGACAAGGGACTATAATTCACCCCTCCACTTT. The variable domain in full, completed from reference TRBV2 and TRBJ1-6, reads EPEVTQTPSHQVTQMGQEVILRCVPISNHLYFYWYRQILGQKVEFLVSFYNNEISEKSEIFDDQFSVERPDGSNFTLKIRSTKLEDSAMYFCASSGTRDYNSPLHFGNGTRLTVT.

This chain uses TRBV5-6 with TRBJ1-2; D remains ambiguous. The CDR3 consists of 15 residues. The germline CDR1 and CDR2 sequences are SGHDT and YYEEEE. With 2 bases removed from V and 4 bases from J, the gap between germline ends came to 15 bases. This CDR3 is CASSLLIPGTYGYTF. For the CDR3, the DNA is TGTGCCAGCAGCTTATTGATTCCGGGAACCTATGGCTACACCTTC.

V usage is TRBV18 and J usage is TRBJ1-5; tentative D call: TRBD1 (5 bases). V was cut by 5 bases and J by 8 bases, with 10 bases left in between. The CDR3 is made up of 12 amino acids. Germline V gives CDR1 KGHSH, CDR2 LQKENI. CDR3 nucleotides: TGTGCCAGCTCAGGGGGGTTAGAGCCCCAGCATTTT. Residues: CASSGGLEPQHF.

There are a few counts of this clone. J is TRBJ2-7 and V is TRBV5-5; no clear D. Germline lookup yields CDR1 SGHKS and CDR2 YYEKEE (reference sequence). With 0 bases removed from V and 6 bases from J, the gap between germline ends came to 4 bases. CDR3 length: 11 residues. CDR3 coding DNA: TGTGCCAGCAGCTTGGTCTCCGAGCAGTACTTC. This codes for CASSLVSEQYF.

This chain joins TRBV23-1 and TRBJ1-6, with 7 bases aligning to TRBD1. TRBV23-1 belongs to the ORF category, with a function that is uncertain. The V and J ends lost 3 bases and 6 bases, in that order; junction bases with no gene match: 11. This CDR3 comprises 17 residues. CDR3 amino acids: CASSQAEDRPTNSPLHF. CDR3 sequence (DNA): TGCGCCAGCAGTCAGGCGGAGGACAGGCCCACTAATTCACCCCTCCACTTT.

The chain links TRBV2 to TRBJ1-5; D gene uncertain. The CDR3 sequence is 13 residues long. Per germline, CDR1 SNHLY and CDR2 FYNNEI. V was clipped by 6 bases and J by 7 bases, with 13 bases between them. The CDR3 spells CASRDPPGQPQHF. As DNA, the CDR3 is TGTGCCAGCAGGGACCCCCCGGGACAGCCCCAGCATTTT.

The chain recombines TRBV6-6 with TRBJ2-7, with 9 bases matching TRBD1. V shed 8 bases and J 3 bases; nucleotides not matched to a gene: 8. CDR3 size: 14 residues. The germline CDR1 and CDR2 sequences are MNHNY and SVGAGI (reference sequence). CDR3 nucleotides: TGTGCCAGCCTCTCCGGGACAGGGAACTACGAGCAGTACTTC. Translation: CASLSGTGNYEQYF.

V is TRBV4-1 and J is TRBJ2-7; TRBD1 agrees at 7 bases. The CDR3 is made up of 15 amino acids. Trimming took 0 bases from V and 2 from J; bases not matched to a gene: 4. Per germline, CDR1 MGHRA and CDR2 YSYEKL. The DNA for the CDR3 is TGCGCCAGCAGCCAAGAGCCGGGACAGACCTACGAGCAGTACTTC. Protein sequence: CASSQEPGQTYEQYF.

As DNA, the CDR3 is TGTGCCAGCAGTGAGAGGGATTCCTACAATGAGCAGTTCTTC. Its protein product is CASSERDSYNEQFF. The chain joins TRBV25-1 to TRBJ2-1; TRBD2 might be the D (5 bases). Germline CDR1 reads MGHDK; CDR2 reads SYGVNS. The length of the CDR3 is 14 residues. Trimming removed 3 bases at V and 1 base at J, with 7 bases between.

This chain uses TRBV9 with TRBJ2-7; TRBD2 might be the D (5 bases). V was cut by 0 bases and J by 8 bases, with 12 bases left in between. The length of the CDR3 is 13 residues. CDR1 is SGDLS, CDR2 YYNGEE, per germline. CDR3 coding DNA: TGTGCCAGCAGCGTAGACCTAGCAAAGCAGCAGTACTTC. Encoded protein: CASSVDLAKQQYF.

The V call is TRBV7-2, the J call TRBJ2-3; unclear D gene. V dropped 5 bases and J dropped 3 bases, with 9 bases sitting between them. Germline V gives CDR1 SGHTA, CDR2 FQGNSA. This CDR3 is built from 13 residues. The CDR3 is CASSRVVTDTQYF. CDR3 in DNA: TGTGCCAGCAGCCGAGTAGTAACAGATACGCAGTATTTT.

CDR3: CASSEMGTDTQYF. CDR3 DNA sequence: TGTGCCAGCTCAGAGATGGGCACAGATACGCAGTATTTT. V gene TRBV18 combines with J gene TRBJ2-3; no firm D call. There are 13 residues in the CDR3. CDR1 is KGHSH and CDR2 is LQKENI in the germline V gene. V was clipped by 5 bases and J by 1 base, with 7 bases between them.

The V gene is TRBV7-3, the J gene TRBJ2-1; weak D call: TRBD1 (6 bases). V dropped 4 bases and J dropped 9 bases, with 10 bases sitting between them. Germline V gene data show CDR1 as SGHTA and CDR2 as FQGTGA. This CDR3 has 12 residues. CDR3 in amino acids: CASSSTGFEQFF. In nucleotides, the CDR3 is TGTGCCAGCAGCTCTACAGGGTTTGAGCAGTTCTTC.

V and J are TRBV10-3 and TRBJ2-3, with TRBD2 as a possible D gene (6 bases). Germline V gene data show CDR1 as ENHRY and CDR2 as SYGVKD. This CDR3 contains 10 residues. V shed 8 bases and J shed 6 bases, with 6 bases lying between them. The CDR3 protein is CAIGGDTQYF. The CDR3 nucleotides read TGTGCCATCGGGGGGGATACGCAGTATTTT.

V gene TRBV6-5 combines with J gene TRBJ2-7, with D possibly TRBD2 on 5 matching bases. V was trimmed by 4 bases and J by 5 bases, leaving 12 bases between them. The CDR3 length is 13 residues. CDR1 MNHEY and CDR2 SVGAGI come from the germline V gene. CDR3 coding DNA: TGTGCCAGCAGTTTGAGGGTTACCCACGAGCAGTACTTC. Its translation is CASSLRVTHEQYF.

The CDR3 loop reads CASSDGTLGNEQFF. The CDR3 DNA reads as TGTGCCAGCAGCGACGGGACTCTAGGGAATGAGCAGTTCTTC. The chain recombines TRBV7-3 with TRBJ2-1; possibly TRBD2 for D (6 bases). The length of the CDR3 is 14 residues. CDR1 SGHTA and CDR2 FQGTGA come from the germline V gene. V was trimmed by 5 bases and J by 7 bases, leaving 15 bases between them.

The V call is TRBV19, the J call TRBJ2-7, with unresolved D. The V gene's germline CDR1 is LNHDA and CDR2 SQIVND (reference sequence). Between the trimmed V and J ends, which lost 1 base and 2 bases, there was a span of 9 bases. This CDR3 is built from 14 residues. The CDR3 bases are TGTGCCAGTAGTATAGGTTACAAGACCTACGAGCAGTACTTC. It translates to CASSIGYKTYEQYF. The full variable domain, with the rest looked up from reference TRBV19 and TRBJ2-7, is DGGITQSPKYLFRKEGQNVTLSCEQNLNHDAMYWYRQDPGQGLRLIYYSQIVNDFQKGDIAEGYSVSREKKESFPLTVTSAQKNPTAFYLCASSIGYKTYEQYFGPGTRLTVT.

This sequence joins TRBV10-3 and TRBJ1-2; maybe TRBD1 (6 bases). The CDR3 loop spans 13 amino acids. Per germline, CDR1 ENHRY and CDR2 SYGVKD. V was cut by 4 bases and J by 8 bases, with 14 bases left in between. CDR3 nucleotides: TGTGCCATCAGTGGGACAGCGCCGAAAGGCTACACCTTC. The encoded protein is CAISGTAPKGYTF.

The V and J genes are TRBV7-2 and TRBJ2-7, with TRBD2 matching over 9 bases. This CDR3 is built from 15 residues. CDR1 and CDR2 from the germline V gene are SGHTA and FQGNSA. The junction had 8 bases not matched to a gene; V was cut back by 1 base and J by 7 bases. As DNA, the CDR3 is TGTGCCAGCAGCTTAGAGGGCGGGAGGGCCAGGGAGCAGTACTTC. It encodes CASSLEGGRAREQYF. The variable domain in full, with the rest retrieved from reference TRBV7-2 and TRBJ2-7, is GAGVSQSPSNKVTEKGKDVELRCDPISGHTALYWYRQSLGQGLEFLIYFQGNSAPDKSGLPSDRFSAERTGGSVSTLTIQRTQQEDSAVYLCASSLEGGRAREQYFGPGTRLTVT.

The chain has TRBV28 and TRBJ2-5; 12 bases align to TRBD2. The CDR3 runs to 16 residues. The germline V gene has CDR1 MDHEN and CDR2 SYDVKM. Unmatched junction bases numbered 5, after V lost 5 bases and J lost 1 base. CDR3 protein: CASSPGLAGLQETQYF. Here the CDR3 DNA reads TGTGCCAGCAGTCCCGGACTAGCGGGGCTCCAAGAGACCCAGTACTTC.

The chain combines TRBV14 with TRBJ2-5; 10 bases are a match to TRBD2. CDR1 and CDR2 from the germline V gene are SGHDN and FVKESK. This CDR3 comprises 16 residues. After removal of 2 bases from V and 4 bases from J, the junction contained 7 bases not matched to a gene. CDR3 amino acids: CASSQMSGRGGETQYF. CDR3 sequence (DNA): TGTGCCAGCAGCCAAATGAGCGGGAGGGGAGGAGAGACCCAGTACTTC.

V and J are TRBV11-3 and TRBJ2-1, with 8 bases that match TRBD2. The CDR3 runs to 17 residues. J was trimmed by 3 bases and V by 0 bases; bases with no gene match: 7. Germline loops: CDR1 SGHNT, CDR2 YENEEA. The CDR3 DNA reads TGTGCCAGCAGCTTAGATCGGCGGCGGGGGGACTACAATGAGCAGTTCTTC. This encodes CASSLDRRRGDYNEQFF.